This T cell receptor beta chain emerged from a study of Graves' ophthalmopathy and Graves' hyperthyroidism. Study conclusions and caveats: Distinction of ophthalmopathy from stable hyperthyroidism by a 13-signature model reached 87.88% sensitivity and 70% to 83% specificity.

In regard to this clonotype: As yet, its antigen is unknown.

RNA transcripts yielded amplified TCR beta CDR3 regions. Second-round multiplex PCR came after first-round RT-PCR with HTBI primers. TCRdb re-called the multiplex PCR reads with MiXCR, one entry per CDR3 protein. The sample has approximately 210,000 distinct CDR3 sequences; roughly 21% are singletons. The CDR3 sequence is 15 residues long. J was trimmed by 2 bases and V by 3 bases; bases with no gene match: 1. Certain patients, namely those with other autoimmune diseases, uncontrolled infections, pregnancy or lactation, were excluded. Diagnostic conclusions were grounded in clinical symptoms, serum thyroxine, TRAb, thyroid ultrasound and orbital computed tomography. The PBMCs originated from around 10 ml of fresh peripheral blood.

The specimen was peripheral blood. The TCR originated in a woman between 50 and 59 years old with Graves' ophthalmopathy. The chain uses TRBV12-3 or TRBV12-4 and TRBJ2-7, with 13 bases identical to TRBD2. CDR3 loop: CASSFGTSGAYEQYF. CDR3 DNA sequence: TGTGCCAGCAGTTTTGGGACTAGCGGGGCCTACGAGCAGTACTTC.